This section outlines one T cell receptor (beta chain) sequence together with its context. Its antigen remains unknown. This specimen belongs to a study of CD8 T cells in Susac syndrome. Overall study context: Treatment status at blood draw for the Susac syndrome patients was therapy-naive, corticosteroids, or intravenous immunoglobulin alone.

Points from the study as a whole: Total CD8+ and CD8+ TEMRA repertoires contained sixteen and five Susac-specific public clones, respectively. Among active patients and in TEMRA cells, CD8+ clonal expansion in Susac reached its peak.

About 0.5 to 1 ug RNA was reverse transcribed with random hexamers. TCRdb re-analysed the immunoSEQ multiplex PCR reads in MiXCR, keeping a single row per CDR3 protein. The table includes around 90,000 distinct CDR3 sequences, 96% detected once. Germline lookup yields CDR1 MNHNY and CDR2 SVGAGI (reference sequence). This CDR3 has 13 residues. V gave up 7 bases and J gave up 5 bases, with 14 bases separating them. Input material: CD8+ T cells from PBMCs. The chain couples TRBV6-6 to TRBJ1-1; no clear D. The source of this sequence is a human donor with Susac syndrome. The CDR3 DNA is TGTGCCAGCACGATGTTCGACCCAACTGAAGCTTTCTTT. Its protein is CASTMFDPTEAFF.